Listed below are T cell receptor beta chains from one sample, sequenced in a study of OX40 agonist ivuxolimab in advanced cancers. Profiling relied on immunoSEQ multiplex PCR, and the TCRdb table lists in-frame clones only, not all of them. The table shows 40,000 to 60,000 clones, with 88% occurring only once. The starting material was CD4+ or CD8+ T cells sorted from blood, obtained in a trial of the OX40 agonist ivuxolimab. The receptor source for this set is an adult with an advanced solid tumor such as melanoma, head and neck, liver or kidney cancer. The CDR3 runs from the conserved cysteine through the conserved F or W. The D gene is left open where the match is weak. A row's size may be missing; if present it is once, few, many or a size class.

j_gene: TRBJ2-7; abundance: .; v_gene: TRBV20-1; d_gene: .; CDR3nt: TGCAGTGTGACGGGGGCCTACGAGCAGTACTTC; CDR3aa: CSVTGAYEQYF
j_gene: TRBJ1-1; abundance: few; v_gene: TRBV30; d_gene: .; CDR3nt: TGTGCCTGGAGTCCCCCTAACACTGAAGCTTTCTTT; CDR3aa: CAWSPPNTEAFF
j_gene: TRBJ1-4; abundance: .; v_gene: TRBV11-1; d_gene: TRBD1; CDR3nt: TGTGCCAGCAGCCGGGACAGGGTCAGTGAAAAACTGTTTTTT; CDR3aa: CASSRDRVSEKLFF
j_gene: TRBJ2-1; abundance: .; v_gene: TRBV30; d_gene: .; CDR3nt: TGTGCCTGGAGTCATACAGGGAAATCCTACAATGAGCAGTTCTTC; CDR3aa: CAWSHTGKSYNEQFF
j_gene: TRBJ2-3; abundance: few; v_gene: TRBV9; d_gene: .; CDR3nt: TGTGCCAGAGGATATTTTAGCACAGATACGCAGTATTTT; CDR3aa: CARGYFSTDTQYF
j_gene: TRBJ1-2; abundance: .; v_gene: TRBV19; d_gene: .; CDR3nt: TGTGCCAGTAGGAAACAGGGAAACATAAACTATGGCTACACCTTC; CDR3aa: CASRKQGNINYGYTF
j_gene: TRBJ2-7; abundance: .; v_gene: TRBV19; d_gene: TRBD2; CDR3nt: TGTGCCAGTAGTAGGGCCGGGACTAGTGGCTACGAGCAGTACTTC; CDR3aa: CASSRAGTSGYEQYF
j_gene: TRBJ1-2; abundance: .; v_gene: TRBV11-2; d_gene: .; CDR3nt: TGTGCCAGCAGCTCTTACATCGAGGGTCCCTATGGCTACACCTTC; CDR3aa: CASSSYIEGPYGYTF
j_gene: TRBJ2-7; abundance: .; v_gene: TRBV19; d_gene: .; CDR3nt: TGTGCCAGTAGTGGCCGAGTCGGCCTTTACGAGCAGTACTTC; CDR3aa: CASSGRVGLYEQYF
j_gene: TRBJ1-5; abundance: .; v_gene: TRBV28; d_gene: TRBD1; CDR3nt: TGTGCCAGCAGACCCGGGACAGGTTTGGTGCAGCCCCAGCATTTT; CDR3aa: CASRPGTGLVQPQHF
j_gene: TRBJ1-1; abundance: .; v_gene: TRBV5-4; d_gene: TRBD1; CDR3nt: TGTGCCAGCAGGAAAACAGGGGGCACCGAAGCTTTCTTT; CDR3aa: CASRKTGGTEAFF
j_gene: TRBJ2-7; abundance: .; v_gene: TRBV11-1; d_gene: .; CDR3nt: TGTGCCAGCAGCTTATTTGGACAGATTCCCTACGAGCAGTACTTC; CDR3aa: CASSLFGQIPYEQYF
j_gene: TRBJ1-1; abundance: .; v_gene: TRBV10-3; d_gene: TRBD1; CDR3nt: TGTGCCATCATTGGGGACAGGGGAAGCACTGAAGCTTTCTTT; CDR3aa: CAIIGDRGSTEAFF
j_gene: TRBJ2-1; abundance: .; v_gene: TRBV7-9; d_gene: TRBD2; CDR3nt: TGTGCCAGCAGCTATGGACTAGCGGGGGGGCTTGAGCAGTTCTTC; CDR3aa: CASSYGLAGGLEQFF
j_gene: TRBJ1-6; abundance: .; v_gene: TRBV9; d_gene: .; CDR3nt: TGTGCCAGCAGCGTAGGGGGACCCATAGGTAATTCACCCCTCCACTTT; CDR3aa: CASSVGGPIGNSPLHF
j_gene: TRBJ2-5; abundance: .; v_gene: TRBV18; d_gene: .; CDR3nt: TGTGCCAGCTCACCGGGACAAGAGACCCAGTACTTC; CDR3aa: CASSPGQETQYF
j_gene: TRBJ2-7; abundance: once; v_gene: TRBV11-2; d_gene: .; CDR3nt: TGTGCCAGCAGCTTGTTGGTCGGTTCCTACGAGCAGTACTTC; CDR3aa: CASSLLVGSYEQYF
j_gene: TRBJ2-2; abundance: .; v_gene: TRBV2; d_gene: .; CDR3nt: TGTGCCAGCAGTGACCGGGGAGGTAGCACCGGGGAGCTGTTTTTT; CDR3aa: CASSDRGGSTGELFF
j_gene: TRBJ2-3; abundance: .; v_gene: TRBV12-5; d_gene: .; CDR3nt: TGTGCTAGTGGGCCGGCGGCGACAGGCACAGATACGCAGTATTTT; CDR3aa: CASGPAATGTDTQYF
j_gene: TRBJ1-2; abundance: .; v_gene: TRBV12-5; d_gene: .; CDR3nt: TGTGCTAGTGCCGTCGACGTGCCTAACTATGGCTACACCTTC; CDR3aa: CASAVDVPNYGYTF
j_gene: TRBJ1-1; abundance: .; v_gene: TRBV15; d_gene: .; CDR3nt: TGTGCCACCAGCAGAGAACAGGCCTCCCTTGGGACTGAAGCTTTCTTT; CDR3aa: CATSREQASLGTEAFF
j_gene: TRBJ2-7; abundance: .; v_gene: TRBV7-2; d_gene: .; CDR3nt: TGTGCCAGCAGCTTAGCGGGGTCCTACGAGCAGTACTTC; CDR3aa: CASSLAGSYEQYF
j_gene: TRBJ2-7; abundance: .; v_gene: TRBV7-2; d_gene: TRBD2; CDR3nt: TGTGCCAGCAGCTGGGGGGAGGGGAGTTACGAGCAGTACTTC; CDR3aa: CASSWGEGSYEQYF
j_gene: TRBJ2-3; abundance: .; v_gene: TRBV5-4; d_gene: .; CDR3nt: TGTGCCAGCAGCTTGGGGGGCCAACTTTCTACGCAGTATTTT; CDR3aa: CASSLGGQLSTQYF
j_gene: TRBJ1-2; abundance: .; v_gene: TRBV4-2; d_gene: .; CDR3nt: TGTGCCAGCAGCCAATCCCAGGGTATCGGCGGCTACACCTTC; CDR3aa: CASSQSQGIGGYTF
j_gene: TRBJ1-2; abundance: few; v_gene: TRBV28; d_gene: TRBD1; CDR3nt: TGTGCCAGCAGAGTGGACAGGGTGATAGGCTACACCTTC; CDR3aa: CASRVDRVIGYTF
j_gene: TRBJ2-7; abundance: .; v_gene: TRBV4-2; d_gene: TRBD1; CDR3nt: TGTGCCAGCAGCCCGGGACAGGGCTTATCCTACGAGCAGTACTTC; CDR3aa: CASSPGQGLSYEQYF
j_gene: TRBJ1-5; abundance: .; v_gene: TRBV23-1; d_gene: TRBD1; CDR3nt: TGCGCCAGCAGTCAATCCGAAGTTGGGACAGCATATCAGCCCCAGCATTTT; CDR3aa: CASSQSEVGTAYQPQHF
j_gene: TRBJ2-5; abundance: .; v_gene: TRBV7-9; d_gene: .; CDR3nt: TGTGCCAGCAGCGATGGCGGCTTGGGCCACCAAGAGACCCAGTACTTC; CDR3aa: CASSDGGLGHQETQYF
j_gene: TRBJ2-5; abundance: .; v_gene: TRBV11-2; d_gene: .; CDR3nt: TGTGCCAGCAGCCCGCCACTTCAAGGTGGGCAAGAGACCCAGTACTTC; CDR3aa: CASSPPLQGGQETQYF
j_gene: TRBJ2-7; abundance: .; v_gene: TRBV29-1; d_gene: .; CDR3nt: TGCAGCGTTGAACACGGGACGTCTACCTACGAGCAGTACTTC; CDR3aa: CSVEHGTSTYEQYF
j_gene: TRBJ1-6; abundance: .; v_gene: TRBV7-8; d_gene: TRBD1; CDR3nt: TGTGCCAGCAGCCGTACAGGGGGCCTAGTCCCCCTCCACTTT; CDR3aa: CASSRTGGLVPLHF
j_gene: TRBJ2-6; abundance: .; v_gene: TRBV15; d_gene: .; CDR3nt: TGTGCCACCAGCAGAGATGGAGGCCGGTTAAAAGAAATTCTTGGGGCCAACGTCCTGACTTTC; CDR3aa: CATSRDGGRLKEILGANVLTF
j_gene: TRBJ2-1; abundance: few; v_gene: TRBV11-2; d_gene: TRBD2; CDR3nt: TGTGCCAGCAGCGGGGAACTAGCGGGGCCCAATGAGCAGTTCTTC; CDR3aa: CASSGELAGPNEQFF
j_gene: TRBJ2-3; abundance: .; v_gene: TRBV6-1; d_gene: TRBD2; CDR3nt: TGTGCCGAGTCGACTAGCGTAGCGGATACGCAGTATTTT; CDR3aa: CAESTSVADTQYF
j_gene: TRBJ1-2; abundance: .; v_gene: TRBV4-3; d_gene: .; CDR3nt: TGCGCCAGCAGCCAAGTTCACGGGAGCGGCTATGGCTACACCTTC; CDR3aa: CASSQVHGSGYGYTF
j_gene: TRBJ2-1; abundance: .; v_gene: TRBV28; d_gene: .; CDR3nt: TGTGCCAGCAGTTTACGCCCCCGGGTGTGGAACTCCTACAATGAGCAGTTCTTC; CDR3aa: CASSLRPRVWNSYNEQFF